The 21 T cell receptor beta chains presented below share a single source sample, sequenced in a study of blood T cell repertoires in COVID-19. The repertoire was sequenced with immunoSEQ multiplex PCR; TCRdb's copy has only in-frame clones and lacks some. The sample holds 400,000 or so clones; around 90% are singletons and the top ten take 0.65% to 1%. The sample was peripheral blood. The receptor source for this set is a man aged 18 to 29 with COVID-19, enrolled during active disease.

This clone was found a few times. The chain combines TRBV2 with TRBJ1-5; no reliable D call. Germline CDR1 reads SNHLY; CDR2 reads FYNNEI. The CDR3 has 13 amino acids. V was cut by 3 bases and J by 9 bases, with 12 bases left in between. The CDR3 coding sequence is TGTGCCAGCAGTGACGAGGGAGGGCGGCCCCAGCATTTT. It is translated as CASSDEGGRPQHF.

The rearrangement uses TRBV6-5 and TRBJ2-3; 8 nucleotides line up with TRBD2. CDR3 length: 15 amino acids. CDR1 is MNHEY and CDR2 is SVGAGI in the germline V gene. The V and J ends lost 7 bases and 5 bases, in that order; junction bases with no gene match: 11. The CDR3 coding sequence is TGTGCCAGCAAACCCGGGGCGGGAGGCCTAGATACGCAGTATTTT. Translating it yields CASKPGAGGLDTQYF.

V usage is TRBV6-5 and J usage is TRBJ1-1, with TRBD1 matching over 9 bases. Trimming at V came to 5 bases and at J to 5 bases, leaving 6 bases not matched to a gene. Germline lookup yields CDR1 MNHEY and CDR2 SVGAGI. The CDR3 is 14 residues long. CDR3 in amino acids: CASSLQGARTEAFF. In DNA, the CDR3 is TGTGCCAGCAGTCTACAGGGGGCGAGAACTGAAGCTTTCTTT.

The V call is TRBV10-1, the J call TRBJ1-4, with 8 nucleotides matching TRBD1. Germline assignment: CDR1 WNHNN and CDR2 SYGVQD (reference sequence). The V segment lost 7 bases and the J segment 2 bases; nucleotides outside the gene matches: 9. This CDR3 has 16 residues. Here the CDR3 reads CASIGQGGYTNEKLFF. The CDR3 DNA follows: TGCGCCAGCATCGGACAGGGTGGGTATACTAATGAAAAACTGTTTTTT.

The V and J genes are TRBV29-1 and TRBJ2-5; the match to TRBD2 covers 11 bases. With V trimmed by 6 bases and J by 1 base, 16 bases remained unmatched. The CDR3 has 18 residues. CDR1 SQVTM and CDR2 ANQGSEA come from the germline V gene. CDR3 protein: CSVGLRDSGGGVQETQYF. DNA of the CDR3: TGCAGCGTCGGGCTTAGGGATAGCGGGGGGGGTGTCCAAGAGACCCAGTACTTC.

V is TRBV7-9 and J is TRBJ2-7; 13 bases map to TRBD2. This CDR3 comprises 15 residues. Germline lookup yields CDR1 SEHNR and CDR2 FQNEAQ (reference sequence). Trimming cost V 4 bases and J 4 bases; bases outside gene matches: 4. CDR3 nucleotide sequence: TGTGCCAGCAGCTCGCCGGGACTAGCGGGATACGAGCAGTACTTC. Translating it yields CASSSPGLAGYEQYF.

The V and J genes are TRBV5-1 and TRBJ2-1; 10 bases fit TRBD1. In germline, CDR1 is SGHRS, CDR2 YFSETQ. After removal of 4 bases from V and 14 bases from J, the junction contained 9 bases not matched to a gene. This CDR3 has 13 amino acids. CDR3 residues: CASSPPGGQGEFF. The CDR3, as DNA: TGCGCCAGCAGCCCCCCGGGAGGACAGGGGGAGTTCTTC.

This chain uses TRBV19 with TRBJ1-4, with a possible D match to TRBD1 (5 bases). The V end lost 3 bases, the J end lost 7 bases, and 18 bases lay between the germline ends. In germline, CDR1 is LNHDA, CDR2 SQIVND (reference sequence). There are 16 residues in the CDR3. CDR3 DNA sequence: TGTGCCAGTAGTATTAGGGGCGGGATCTCGAGTGAAAAACTGTTTTTT. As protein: CASSIRGGISSEKLFF.

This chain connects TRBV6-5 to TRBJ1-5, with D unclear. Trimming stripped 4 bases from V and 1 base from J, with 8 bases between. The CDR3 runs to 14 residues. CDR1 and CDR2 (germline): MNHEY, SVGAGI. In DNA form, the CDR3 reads TGTGCCAGCAGTTTGCGGGTCAGCAATCAGCCCCAGCATTTT. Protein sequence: CASSLRVSNQPQHF.

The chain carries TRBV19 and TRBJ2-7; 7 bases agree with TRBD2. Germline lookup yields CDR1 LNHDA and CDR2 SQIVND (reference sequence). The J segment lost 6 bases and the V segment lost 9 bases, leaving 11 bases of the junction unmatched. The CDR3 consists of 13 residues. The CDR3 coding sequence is TGTGCCAGCTCCCCCCTGACTAGCCTCGAGCAGTACTTC. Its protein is CASSPLTSLEQYF.

The CDR3 reads CASSFAGTVAKNIQYF. The DNA for the CDR3 is TGTGCCAGCAGCTTCGCCGGGACTGTAGCCAAAAACATTCAGTACTTC. The chain recombines TRBV3-1 (or the pseudogene TRBV3-2) with TRBJ2-4; perhaps TRBD2 as D (6 bases). Germline assignment: CDR1 LGHDT and CDR2 YNNKEL (reference sequence). V was clipped by 5 bases and J by 0 bases, with 14 bases between them. CDR3 length: 16 amino acids.

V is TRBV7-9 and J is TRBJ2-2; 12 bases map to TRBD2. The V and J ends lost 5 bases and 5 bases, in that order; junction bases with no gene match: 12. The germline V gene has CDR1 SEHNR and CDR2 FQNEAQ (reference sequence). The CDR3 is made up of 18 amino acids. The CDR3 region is CASSPQRLAGGRTGELFF. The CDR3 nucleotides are TGTGCCAGCAGCCCCCAACGCCTAGCGGGAGGGCGGACCGGGGAGCTGTTTTTT.

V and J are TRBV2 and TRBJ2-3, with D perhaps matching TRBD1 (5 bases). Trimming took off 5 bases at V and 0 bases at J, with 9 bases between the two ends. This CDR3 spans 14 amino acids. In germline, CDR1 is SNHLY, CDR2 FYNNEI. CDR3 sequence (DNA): TGTGCCAGCAGTAGTCAGGGTAGCACAGATACGCAGTATTTT. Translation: CASSSQGSTDTQYF.

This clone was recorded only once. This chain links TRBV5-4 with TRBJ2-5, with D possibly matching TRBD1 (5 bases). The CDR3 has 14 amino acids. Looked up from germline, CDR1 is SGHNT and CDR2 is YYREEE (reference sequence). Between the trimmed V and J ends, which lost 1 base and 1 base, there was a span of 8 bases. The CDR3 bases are TGTGCCAGCAGCTTGAGGGGCTTCCAAGAGACCCAGTACTTC. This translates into CASSLRGFQETQYF.

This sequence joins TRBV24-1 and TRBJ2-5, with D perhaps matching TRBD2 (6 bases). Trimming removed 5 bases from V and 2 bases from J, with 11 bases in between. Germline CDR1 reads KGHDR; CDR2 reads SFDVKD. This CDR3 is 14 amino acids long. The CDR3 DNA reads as TGTGCCACCAGTGGTAGGGACTTACAAGAGACCCAGTACTTC. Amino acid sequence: CATSGRDLQETQYF.

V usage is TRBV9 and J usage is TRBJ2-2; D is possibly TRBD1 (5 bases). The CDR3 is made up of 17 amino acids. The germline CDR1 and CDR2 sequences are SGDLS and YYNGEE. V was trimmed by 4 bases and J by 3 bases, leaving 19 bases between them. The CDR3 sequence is CASSLDTSRAYTGELFF. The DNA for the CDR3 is TGTGCCAGCAGCCTTGATACAAGCAGGGCGTACACCGGGGAGCTGTTTTTT.

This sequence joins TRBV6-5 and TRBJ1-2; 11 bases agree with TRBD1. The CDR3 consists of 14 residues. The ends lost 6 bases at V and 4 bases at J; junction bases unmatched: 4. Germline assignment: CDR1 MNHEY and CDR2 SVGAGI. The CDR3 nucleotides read TGTGCCAGCAGGCCCGGGACAGGGGGCTATGGCTACACCTTC. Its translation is CASRPGTGGYGYTF.

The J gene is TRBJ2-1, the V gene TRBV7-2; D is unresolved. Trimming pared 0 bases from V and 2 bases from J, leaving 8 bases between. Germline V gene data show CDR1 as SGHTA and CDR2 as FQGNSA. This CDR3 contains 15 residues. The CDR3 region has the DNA TGTGCCAGCAGCTTAGCGTTGGCTGCCTACAATGAGCAGTTCTTC. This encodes CASSLALAAYNEQFF. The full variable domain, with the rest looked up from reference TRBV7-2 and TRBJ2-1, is GAGVSQSPSNKVTEKGKDVELRCDPISGHTALYWYRQSLGQGLEFLIYFQGNSAPDKSGLPSDRFSAERTGGSVSTLTIQRTQQEDSAVYLCASSLALAAYNEQFFGPGTRLTVL.

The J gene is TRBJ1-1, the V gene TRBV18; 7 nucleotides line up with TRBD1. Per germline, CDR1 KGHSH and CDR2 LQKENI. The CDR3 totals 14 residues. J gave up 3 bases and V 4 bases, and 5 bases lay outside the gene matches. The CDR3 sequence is CASSLGDSHTEAFF. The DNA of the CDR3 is TGTGCCAGCTCACTCGGGGACAGCCACACTGAAGCTTTCTTT. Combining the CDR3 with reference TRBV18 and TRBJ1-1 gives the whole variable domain NAGVMQNPRHLVRRRGQEARLRCSPMKGHSHVYWYRQLPEEGLKFMVYLQKENIIDESGMPKERFSAEFPKEGPSILRIQQVVRGDSAAYFCASSLGDSHTEAFFGQGTRLTVV.

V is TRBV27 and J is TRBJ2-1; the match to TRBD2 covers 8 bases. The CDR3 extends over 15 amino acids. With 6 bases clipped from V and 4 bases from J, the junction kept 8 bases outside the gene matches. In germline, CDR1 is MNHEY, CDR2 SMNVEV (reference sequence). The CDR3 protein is CASRFTGGPYNEQFF. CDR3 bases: TGTGCCAGCAGATTTACGGGAGGGCCGTACAATGAGCAGTTCTTC.

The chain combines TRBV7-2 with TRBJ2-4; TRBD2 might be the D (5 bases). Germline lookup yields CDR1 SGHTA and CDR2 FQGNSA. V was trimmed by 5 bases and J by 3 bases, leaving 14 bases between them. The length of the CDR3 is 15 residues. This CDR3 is CASSTGGWDKNIQYF. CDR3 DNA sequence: TGTGCCAGCAGCACCGGAGGTTGGGACAAAAACATTCAGTACTTC.